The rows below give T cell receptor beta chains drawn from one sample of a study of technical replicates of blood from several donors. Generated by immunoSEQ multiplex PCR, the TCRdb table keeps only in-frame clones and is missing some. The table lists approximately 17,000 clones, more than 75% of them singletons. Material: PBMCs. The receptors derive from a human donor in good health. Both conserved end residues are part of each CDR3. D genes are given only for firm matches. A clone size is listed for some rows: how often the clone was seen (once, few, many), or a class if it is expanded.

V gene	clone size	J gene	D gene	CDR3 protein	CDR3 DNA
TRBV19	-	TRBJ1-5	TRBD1	CASSILGQYSNQPQHF	TGTGCCAGTAGTATATTGGGACAGTATAGCAATCAGCCCCAGCATTTT
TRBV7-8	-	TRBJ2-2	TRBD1	CASSPRDRINTGELFF	TGTGCCAGCAGCCCCCGGGACAGAATTAACACCGGGGAGCTGTTTTTT
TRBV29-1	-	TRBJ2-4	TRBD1	CSVEGGTANIQYF	TGCAGCGTTGAAGGGGGGACAGCAAACATTCAGTACTTC
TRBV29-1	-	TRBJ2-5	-	CSVGSGQETQYF	TGCAGCGTTGGGTCAGGGCAAGAGACCCAGTACTTC
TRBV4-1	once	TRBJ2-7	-	CASSHPQRGYEQYF	TGCGCCAGCAGCCATCCCCAACGAGGATACGAGCAGTACTTC
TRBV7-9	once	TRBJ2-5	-	CASSFKVGAGAVGETQYF	TGTGCCAGCAGCTTTAAAGTGGGGGCGGGAGCTGTCGGAGAGACCCAGTACTTC
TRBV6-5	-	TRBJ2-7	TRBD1	CASSSTGTGNYEQYF	TGTGCCAGCAGTAGCACGGGGACAGGGAACTACGAGCAGTACTTC
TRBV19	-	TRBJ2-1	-	CASRTSGYAQFF	TGTGCCAGTAGGACCTCCGGGTATGCGCAGTTCTTC
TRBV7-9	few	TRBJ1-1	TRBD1	CASSYGTAMNTEAFF	TGTGCCAGCAGCTACGGGACAGCGATGAACACTGAAGCTTTCTTT
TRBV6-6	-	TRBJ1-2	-	CASSPDYGYTF	TGTGCCAGCAGTCCCGACTATGGCTACACCTTC
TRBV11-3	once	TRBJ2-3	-	CASSPGGSGTDTQYF	TGTGCCAGCAGCCCAGGGGGGAGCGGCACAGATACGCAGTATTTT
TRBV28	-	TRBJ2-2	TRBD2	CASSLLAGVTGELFF	TGTGCCAGCAGTTTACTAGCGGGAGTCACCGGGGAGCTGTTTTTT
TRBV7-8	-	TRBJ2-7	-	CASSPREQYF	TGTGCCAGCAGCCCGCGAGAGCAGTACTTC
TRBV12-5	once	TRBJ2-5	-	CASGLSGQETQYF	TGTGCTAGTGGTTTGAGCGGCCAAGAGACCCAGTACTTC
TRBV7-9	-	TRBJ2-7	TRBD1	CASSLEAWGQPYEQYF	TGTGCCAGCAGCTTAGAGGCTTGGGGACAGCCCTACGAGCAGTACTTC
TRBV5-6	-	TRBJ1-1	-	CASSLWSVPRNTEAFF	TGTGCCAGCAGCTTGTGGTCCGTTCCGAGGAACACTGAAGCTTTCTTT
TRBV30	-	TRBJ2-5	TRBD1	CAWAPPGQGGETQYF	TGTGCCTGGGCCCCCCCGGGACAGGGGGGAGAGACCCAGTACTTC
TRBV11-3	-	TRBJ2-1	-	CASSLRPAREQFF	TGTGCCAGCAGCTTGCGGCCTGCGAGGGAGCAGTTCTTC
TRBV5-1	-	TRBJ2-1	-	CASSSRRPGNEQFF	TGCGCCAGCAGCTCTAGAAGACCCGGCAATGAGCAGTTCTTC
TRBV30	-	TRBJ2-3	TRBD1	CAWKRGLTDTQYF	TGTGCCTGGAAGAGGGGGCTGACAGATACGCAGTATTTT
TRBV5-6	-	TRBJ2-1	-	CASSIAGGSFNEQFF	TGTGCCAGCAGTATCGCCGGGGGTTCATTCAATGAGCAGTTCTTC
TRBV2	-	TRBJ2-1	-	CASSESSHSLLFF	TGTGCCAGCAGTGAATCCTCCCACTCCCTATTGTTCTTC
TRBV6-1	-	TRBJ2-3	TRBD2	CASTKREDRLDTQYF	TGTGCCAGCACCAAGCGGGAGGACAGACTGGATACGCAGTATTTT
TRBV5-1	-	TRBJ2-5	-	CASSFGEAETQYF	TGCGCCAGCAGCTTCGGGGAGGCAGAGACCCAGTACTTC
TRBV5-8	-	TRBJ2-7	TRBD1	CASSLDRGSSYEQYF	TGTGCCAGCAGCCTGGACAGGGGGAGCTCCTACGAGCAGTACTTC
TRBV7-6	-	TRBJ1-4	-	CASSNSGPPIGKLFF	TGTGCCAGCAGCAATAGTGGGCCGCCGATTGGAAAACTGTTTTTT
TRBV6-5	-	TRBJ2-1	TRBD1	CASSYPGGRGHGEQFF	TGTGCCAGCAGTTACCCCGGGGGCAGGGGGCATGGGGAGCAGTTCTTC
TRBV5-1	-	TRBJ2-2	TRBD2	CASSPRGGSANTGELFF	TGCGCCAGCAGCCCTCGGGGGGGGTCGGCGAACACCGGGGAGCTGTTTTTT
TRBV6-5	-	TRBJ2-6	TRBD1	CASTQTGTGANVLTF	TGTGCCAGCACTCAGACAGGGACTGGGGCCAACGTCCTGACTTTC
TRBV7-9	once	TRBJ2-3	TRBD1	CASSLGTGDTDTQYF	TGTGCCAGCAGCTTAGGGACAGGGGATACAGATACGCAGTATTTT